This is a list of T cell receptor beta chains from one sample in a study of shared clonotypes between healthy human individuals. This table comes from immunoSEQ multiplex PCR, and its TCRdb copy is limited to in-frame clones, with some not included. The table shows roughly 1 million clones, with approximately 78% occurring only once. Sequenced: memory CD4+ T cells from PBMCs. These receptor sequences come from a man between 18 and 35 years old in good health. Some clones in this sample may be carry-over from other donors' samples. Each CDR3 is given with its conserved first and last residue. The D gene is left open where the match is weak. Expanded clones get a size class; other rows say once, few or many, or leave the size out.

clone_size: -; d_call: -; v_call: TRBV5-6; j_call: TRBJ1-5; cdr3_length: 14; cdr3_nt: TGTGCCAGCAGCTTGGGAGGGGGGGGTCAGCCCCAGCATTTT; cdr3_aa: CASSLGGGGQPQHF
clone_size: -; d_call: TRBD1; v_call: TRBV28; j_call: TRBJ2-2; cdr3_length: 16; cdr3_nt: TGTGCCAGCAGTTTCCTGACAGGGGCGACCACCGGGGAGCTGTTTTTT; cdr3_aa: CASSFLTGATTGELFF
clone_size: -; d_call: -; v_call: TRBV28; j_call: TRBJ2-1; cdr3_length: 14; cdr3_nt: TGTCTCACCGTTCCCGGAAGCTCCTACAATGAGCAGTTCTTC; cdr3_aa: CLTVPGSSYNEQFF
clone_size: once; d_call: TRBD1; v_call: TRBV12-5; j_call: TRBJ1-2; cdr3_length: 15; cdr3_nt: TGTGCTAGTGGTTCCTGGACAGGGACCAACTATGGCTACACCTTC; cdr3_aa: CASGSWTGTNYGYTF
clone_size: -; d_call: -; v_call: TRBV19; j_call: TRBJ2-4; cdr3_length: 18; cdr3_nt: TGTGCCAGTAGTACCCAAGCCGGGACCAAACTAGCCAAAAACATTCAGTACTTC; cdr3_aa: CASSTQAGTKLAKNIQYF
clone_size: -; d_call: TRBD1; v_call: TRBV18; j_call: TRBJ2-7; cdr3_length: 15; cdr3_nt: TGTGCCAGCTCACCCCCGGGACAGGCCTCCTACGAGCAGTACTTC; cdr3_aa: CASSPPGQASYEQYF
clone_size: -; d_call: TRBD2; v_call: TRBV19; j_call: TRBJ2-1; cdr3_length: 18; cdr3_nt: TGTGCCAGTAGTACTATCACTAGCGCAAAACACTCCTACAATGAGCAGTTCTTC; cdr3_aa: CASSTITSAKHSYNEQFF
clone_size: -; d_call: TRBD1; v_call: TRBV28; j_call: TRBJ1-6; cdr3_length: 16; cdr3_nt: TGTGCCAGCCGGAAGGGCCGGGACAGCTATAATTCACCCCTCCACTTT; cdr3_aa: CASRKGRDSYNSPLHF
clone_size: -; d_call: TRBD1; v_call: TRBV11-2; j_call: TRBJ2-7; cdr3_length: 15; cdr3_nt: TGTGCCAGCAGCGGCACCGGGACAGGGGGCTACGAGCAGTACTTC; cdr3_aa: CASSGTGTGGYEQYF
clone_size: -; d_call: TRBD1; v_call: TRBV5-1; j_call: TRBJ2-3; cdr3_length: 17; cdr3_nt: TGCGCCAGCAGCCCAGAACAAGCTGGGACAGGGAGAGATACGCAGTATTTT; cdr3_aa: CASSPEQAGTGRDTQYF
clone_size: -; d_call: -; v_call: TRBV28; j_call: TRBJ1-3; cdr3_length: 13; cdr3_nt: TGTGCCAGCAGTCCTGAAAGCGGAAACACCATATATTTT; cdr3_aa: CASSPESGNTIYF
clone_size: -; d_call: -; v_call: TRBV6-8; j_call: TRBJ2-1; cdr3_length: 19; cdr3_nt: TGTGCCAGCAGTTACTCGAGTTTATGGCGAGATAGGACCTACAATGAGCAGTTCTTC; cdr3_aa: CASSYSSLWRDRTYNEQFF
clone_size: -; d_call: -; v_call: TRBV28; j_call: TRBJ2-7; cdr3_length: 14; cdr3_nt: TGTGCCAGCCTGTTGGCATCCGCAGGGTCCGAGCAGTACTTC; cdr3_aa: CASLLASAGSEQYF
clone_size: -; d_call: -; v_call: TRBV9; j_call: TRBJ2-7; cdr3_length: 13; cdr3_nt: TGTGCCAGCAGCGTGACCGACCGAGGCGAGCAGTACTTC; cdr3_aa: CASSVTDRGEQYF
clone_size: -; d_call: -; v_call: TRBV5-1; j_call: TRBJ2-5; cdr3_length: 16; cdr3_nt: TGCGCCAGCAGCTTGAACCGGGACGTACTACAAGAGACCCAGTACTTC; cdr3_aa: CASSLNRDVLQETQYF
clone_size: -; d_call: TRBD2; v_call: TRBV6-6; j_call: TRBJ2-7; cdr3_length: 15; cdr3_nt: TGTGCCAGCAGTTACCAGGCTGGGGGGGTTTACGAGCAGTACTTC; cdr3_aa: CASSYQAGGVYEQYF
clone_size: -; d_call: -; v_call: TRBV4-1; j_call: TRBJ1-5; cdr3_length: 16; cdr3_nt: TGCGCCAGCAGCCACCAAATGTCTTATAGCAATCAGCCCCAGCATTTT; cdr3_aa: CASSHQMSYSNQPQHF
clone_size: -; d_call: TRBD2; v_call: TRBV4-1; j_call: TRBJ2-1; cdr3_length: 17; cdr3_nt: TGCGCCAGCAGCCACACGCTAGCGGGAGGCCCCTACAATGAGCAGTTCTTC; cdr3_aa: CASSHTLAGGPYNEQFF
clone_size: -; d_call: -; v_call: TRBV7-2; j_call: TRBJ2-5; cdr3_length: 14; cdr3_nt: TGTGCCAGCAGCCCTCAGGACATGTTGGGGACCCAGTACTTC; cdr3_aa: CASSPQDMLGTQYF
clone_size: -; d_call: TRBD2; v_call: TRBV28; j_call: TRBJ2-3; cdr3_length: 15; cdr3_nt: TGTGCCAGCAGTTTGTCGGGACTAGTTTTTTTTACGCAGTATTTT; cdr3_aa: CASSLSGLVFFTQYF
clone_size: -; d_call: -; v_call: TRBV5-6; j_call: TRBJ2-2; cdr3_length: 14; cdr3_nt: TGTGCCAGCAGCCCAGTCTCAGGCGCCGGGGAGCTGTTTTTT; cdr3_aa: CASSPVSGAGELFF
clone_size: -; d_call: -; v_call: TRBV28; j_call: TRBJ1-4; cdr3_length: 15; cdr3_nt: TGTGCCAGCAGTTTTTTTGGGGCAGTGAATGAAAAACTGTTTTTT; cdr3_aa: CASSFFGAVNEKLFF
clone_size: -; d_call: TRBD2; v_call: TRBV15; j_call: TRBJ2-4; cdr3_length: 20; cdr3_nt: TGTGCCACCAGCAGAGAGCGCCGGACTAGCGGGAGTGATGCCAAAAACATTCAGTACTTC; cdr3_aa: CATSRERRTSGSDAKNIQYF
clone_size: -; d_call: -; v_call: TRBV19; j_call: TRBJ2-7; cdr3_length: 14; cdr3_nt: TGTGCCAGTAGTCCGGGACACGTTGCCTCCGAGCAGTACTTC; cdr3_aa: CASSPGHVASEQYF
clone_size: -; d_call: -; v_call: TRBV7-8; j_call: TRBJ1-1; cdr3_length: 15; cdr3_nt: TGTGCCAGCAGTCACCTTGCCCAAAGGGCGGGTGAAGCTTTCTTT; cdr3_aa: CASSHLAQRAGEAFF
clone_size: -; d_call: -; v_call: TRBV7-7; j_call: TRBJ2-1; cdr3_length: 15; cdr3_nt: TGTGCCAGCAGCTTAGCGGCGGCAGATTACAATGAGCAGTTCTTC; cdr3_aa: CASSLAAADYNEQFF
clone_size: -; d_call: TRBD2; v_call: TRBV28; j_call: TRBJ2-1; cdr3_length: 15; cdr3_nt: TGTGCCAGCAGTCATAGCGGGAGGGGATACAATGAGCAGTTCTTC; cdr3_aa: CASSHSGRGYNEQFF
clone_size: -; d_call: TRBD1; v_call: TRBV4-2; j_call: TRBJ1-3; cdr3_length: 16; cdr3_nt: TGTGCCAGCAGCCTATCCATTTCACAGGGGGCAAACACCATATATTTT; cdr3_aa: CASSLSISQGANTIYF
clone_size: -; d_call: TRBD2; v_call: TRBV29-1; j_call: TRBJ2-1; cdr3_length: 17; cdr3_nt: TGCAGCGTTGAAGATTTTGTAGGACTAGCGGGAGTCCATGAGCAGTTCTTC; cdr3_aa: CSVEDFVGLAGVHEQFF
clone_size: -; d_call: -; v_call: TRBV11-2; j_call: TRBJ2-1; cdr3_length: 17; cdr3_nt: TGTGCCAGCAGCTTAGTGGCAGGAACTAGCTCCTACAATGAGCAGTTCTTC; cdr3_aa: CASSLVAGTSSYNEQFF
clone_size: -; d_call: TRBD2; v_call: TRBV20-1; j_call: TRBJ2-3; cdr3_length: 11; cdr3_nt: TGCAGTGCTAGAGGTAGCGGGAGGGGGTATTTT; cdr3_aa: CSARGSGRGYF
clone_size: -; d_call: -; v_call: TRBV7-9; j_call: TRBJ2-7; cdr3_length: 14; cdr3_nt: TGTGCCAGCAGCACGGCTAACTCGGTATACGAGCAGTACTTC; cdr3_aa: CASSTANSVYEQYF
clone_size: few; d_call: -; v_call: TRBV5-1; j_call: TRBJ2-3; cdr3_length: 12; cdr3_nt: TGCGCCAGCAGCCCCGTGGCAGATACGCAGTATTTT; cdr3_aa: CASSPVADTQYF
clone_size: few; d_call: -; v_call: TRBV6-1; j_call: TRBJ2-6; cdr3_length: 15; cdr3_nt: TGTGCCAGCAGTGCTCAGGGTGTTGGGGCCAACGTCCTGACTTTC; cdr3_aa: CASSAQGVGANVLTF
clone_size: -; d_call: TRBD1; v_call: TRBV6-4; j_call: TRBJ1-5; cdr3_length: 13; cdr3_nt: TGTGCCAGCAGGGGACAGGACGTGGGGCCCCAGCATTTT; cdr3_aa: CASRGQDVGPQHF
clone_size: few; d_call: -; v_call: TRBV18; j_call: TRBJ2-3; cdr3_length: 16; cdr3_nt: TGTGCCAGCTCACCCGGACTAAACTCGGCGGGAATTACGCAGTATTTT; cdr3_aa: CASSPGLNSAGITQYF
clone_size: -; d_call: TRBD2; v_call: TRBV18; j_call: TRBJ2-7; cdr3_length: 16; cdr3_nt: TGTGCCAGCTCACTAGGGCGACGTGGCGGGAGGGGCGAGCAGTACTTC; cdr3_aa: CASSLGRRGGRGEQYF
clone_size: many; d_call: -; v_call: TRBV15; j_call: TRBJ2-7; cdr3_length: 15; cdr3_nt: TGTGCCACCAGCAGATCCACGGGACCCGCCTACGAGCAGTACTTC; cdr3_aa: CATSRSTGPAYEQYF
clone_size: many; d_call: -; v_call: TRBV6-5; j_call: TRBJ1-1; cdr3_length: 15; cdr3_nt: TGTGCCAGCAGGGCCGACGGGGGGAGGAACACTGAAGCTTTCTTT; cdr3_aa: CASRADGGRNTEAFF